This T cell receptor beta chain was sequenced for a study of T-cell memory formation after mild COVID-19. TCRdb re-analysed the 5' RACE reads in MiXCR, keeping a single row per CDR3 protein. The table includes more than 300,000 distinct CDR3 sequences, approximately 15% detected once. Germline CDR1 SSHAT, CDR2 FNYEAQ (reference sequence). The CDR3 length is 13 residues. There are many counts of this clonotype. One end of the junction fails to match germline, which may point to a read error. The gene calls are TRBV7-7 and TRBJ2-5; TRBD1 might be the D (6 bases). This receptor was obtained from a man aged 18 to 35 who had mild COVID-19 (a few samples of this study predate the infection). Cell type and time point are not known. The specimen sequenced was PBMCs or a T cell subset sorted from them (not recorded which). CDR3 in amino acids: CASSLGARETQYF. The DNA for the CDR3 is TGTGCTAGCAGCCTGGGGGCGCGAGAGACCCAGTACTTC.